This T cell receptor beta chain was obtained from a study of siplizumab effects on memory and regulatory T cells (dated by TCRdb to between 2019 and 2020). General notes on the study: Across eight responder-stimulator pairs, mixed lymphocyte reactions were run in pairs, about 1 with siplizumab at around 0.91 ug/mL and about 1 without drug. The study looked at the effect of siplizumab, an anti-CD2 antibody, on alloreactive T-cell subsets in allogeneic mixed lymphocyte reactions made from human PBMCs.

By share, this clone ranks as medium-sized (0.01 to 0.1%). No cognate antigen has been identified for it. Base qualities are not provided; no much larger clone lies one nucleotide away. Other nucleotide sequences in the sample specify the same CDR3. As encoded in the germline V gene (reference sequence), CDR1 is GTSNPN while CDR2 is SVGIG. The CDR3 goes from the cysteine to the phenylalanine over 13 residues. Only the CDR3 portion is preserved as DNA: 39 bases, with reading frame beginning at the first base. The trim is 0 bases for V and 1 base for J, with a gap of 6 bases between the germline ends. Cells in the mixed lymphocyte reaction were cultured together at 37 degrees C for approximately 6 days. After responder PBMCs were labelled with CFSE and stimulator PBMCs with Violet Dye, the two populations were combined at a 1:1 ratio. Sorted unstimulated T cells and proliferating T cells recovered from mixed lymphocyte reactions were subjected to TCRbeta CDR3 sequencing. Fresh whole blood from 9 to 10 HLA-typed healthy donors served as the source for isolating PBMCs. Proliferating CFSE-low responder T cells were FACS-sorted after the mixed lymphocyte reaction for TCR sequencing.

Preparation of the library involved the immunoSEQ multiplex PCR assay. Approximately 100,000 TCR templates per sample were assayed on the deep sequencing platform. Genomic DNA extracted from sorted T cells was used for TCRbeta CDR3 sequencing. The paper's processing steps were these. The R programming language was used for clonal analysis of the TCRbeta CDR3 data. Comparing unstimulated samples against CFSE-low samples taken after the reaction was how alloreactive CD4+ and CD8+ clones were defined. Regulatory or non-regulatory origin of alloreactive CD4+ clones was assigned by matching sequences to the sorted unstimulated Treg and non-Treg repertoires. What TCRdb holds here is the immuneACCESS table cut down to in-frame rearrangements. Part of the clones is not present; checked against another copy, under half of the missing clones reflect an unresolved V gene, and the others are unexplained. V and J calls and clone size are given by that table; D and trimming were obtained from the DNA. This sample comprises about 14,000 clones, approximately 49% of them detected only once. The top ten constitute around 8.6% of the sample.

Broader findings and caveats from the paper: In reactions with siplizumab, an average of about 69% of mappable alloreactive CD4+ clones were Treg-derived, compared with roughly 26% in control reactions. Whether proliferating Tregs from siplizumab cultures were suppressive was not functionally confirmed. Roughly 75-96% of proliferating CD4+ or CD8+ clones could not be assigned a naive or memory phenotype. Sequences below about 10^-5 frequency were poorly captured, so only a minor fraction of alloreactive clones could be mapped to unstimulated subsets. The cumulative frequency of alloreactive sequences that could be traced back to unstimulated CD4+ memory T cells was significantly reduced by siplizumab. Unstimulated naive T cells appeared to be more diverse than memory T cells, and naive cells seemed to make a substantial contribution to the alloresponse.

The sequenced sample was CFSE-low (dividing) CD4+ T cells sorted from an allogeneic mixed lymphocyte reaction. The clonotype comes from a human donor in good health; the cells came from an allogeneic mixed lymphocyte reaction. Recombination joined TRBV30 with TRBJ1-1; a weak D assignment points to TRBD1 (5 bases agree). This receptor carries the CDR3 CAWSVQGNTEAFF. The base sequence is TGTGCCTGGAGTGTTCAGGGGAACACTGAAGCTTTCTTT.